The T cell receptor (beta chain) described here comes from a study of cytomegalovirus exposure and HLA in healthy donors. Study-wide results and limits: A later analysis reportedly found fewer N-insertions in an Asian-associated ancestry cluster than the approximately 730-donor mean. In vitro checks showed that a few CMV-associated chains really do target CMV antigens. The productive fraction for most TCR beta V segments was about 90% or about 30% in an earlier analysis.

Turning to this clone: Its antigen is currently unknown.

PCR was performed using 60 Vbeta and 13 Jbeta primers. Libraries were prepared by immunoSEQ multiplex PCR; TCRdb keeps only in-frame clonotypes and omits some of them. The sample includes around 170,000 clones, roughly 80% of them seen just once. V gave up 5 bases and J gave up 4 bases, with 23 bases separating them. The CDR3 has 17 residues. Germline loops: CDR1 MDHEN, CDR2 SYDVKM. The TCR originated in a man in his forties or fifties in good health and CMV-seropositive. The chain recombines TRBV28 with TRBJ1-1; D gene unclear. The sequencing input was PBMCs. The CDR3: CASSPGELSGPGTEAFF. CDR3 DNA sequence: TGTGCCAGCAGTCCCGGGGAATTGTCGGGCCCGGGCACTGAAGCTTTCTTT. Together with reference TRBV28 and TRBJ1-1, the CDR3 gives the full variable domain: DVKVTQSSRYLVKRTGEKVFLECVQDMDHENMFWYRQDPGLGLRLIYFSYDVKMKEKGDIPEGYSVSREKKERFSLILESASTNQTSMYLCASSPGELSGPGTEAFFGQGTRLTVV.